The clone carrying this TCR beta chain was seen more than once but under ten times. This entry is derived from a study of CD8+ T cells in alopecia areata. Study-wide background: Oral tofacitinib, 5 to 10 mg twice daily, was given in an open-label trial.

V shed 1 base, J shed 13 bases, and the junction held 17 bases outside the gene matches. The germline V gene encodes CDR1 MGHRA and CDR2 YSYEKL. There are 17 residues in the CDR3. Treatment noted: oral pan-JAK inhibitor, 5-10 mg twice daily. TCR sequencing used cDNA made by reverse transcription of extracted RNA. Sequenced by immunoSEQ multiplex PCR; TCRdb stores in-frame clones only, minus some. The sample yields over 150,000 clones, over 45% seen once. The sequenced sample was CD4+ T cells sorted from blood, obtained at week 24, from a patient treated with tofacitinib. The TCR was taken from a human donor with alopecia areata. V usage is TRBV4-1 and J usage is TRBJ2-1; 9 bases are shared with TRBD1. CDR3 in DNA: TGCGCCAGCAGCCAAGGCAAGGGCCTTTCTGGGGGACAGGGTCAGTTCTTC. Protein product: CASSQGKGLSGGQGQFF.